This T cell receptor (beta chain) was recovered during a study of blood T cells in healthy people across ages. Next came a second PCR, run for roughly 6 to 11 cycles, which used a sample-barcoded 5' primer along with a J-beta primer mix. The template-switch adaptor was a 5' adaptor with 12 random nucleotides. It tagged each cDNA molecule. TCRdb re-derived calls from the 5' RACE reads in MiXCR, one entry per CDR3 protein. The profile shows 1.2 million to 1.5 million distinct CDR3 sequences, approximately 42% of them singletons. The CDR3 sequence is 13 residues long. Looked up from germline, CDR1 is SQVTM and CDR2 is ANQGSEA. Trimming took 2 bases from V and 0 from J, leaving 6 bases between them. The draw of peripheral blood yielded 8.5 to 10 milliliters from each donor.

This receptor was obtained from a woman aged 18 to 35 in good health. Sequenced input: blood. The chain couples TRBV29-1 to TRBJ2-3; D ambiguous. The CDR3 DNA is TGCAGCGTTGAATCTGGCAGCACAGATACGCAGTATTTT. This encodes CSVESGSTDTQYF.